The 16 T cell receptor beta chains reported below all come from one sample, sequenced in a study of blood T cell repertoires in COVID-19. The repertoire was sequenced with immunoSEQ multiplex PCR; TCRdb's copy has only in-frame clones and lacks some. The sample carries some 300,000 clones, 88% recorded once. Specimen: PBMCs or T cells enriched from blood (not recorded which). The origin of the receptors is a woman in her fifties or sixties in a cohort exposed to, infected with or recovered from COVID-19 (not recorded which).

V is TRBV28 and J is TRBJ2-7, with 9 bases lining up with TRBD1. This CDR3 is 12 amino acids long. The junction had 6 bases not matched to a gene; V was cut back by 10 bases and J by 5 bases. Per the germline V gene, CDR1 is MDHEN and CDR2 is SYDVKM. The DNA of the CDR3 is TGTGCCACCTCAACAGGGGGCGACGAGCAGTACTTC. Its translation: CATSTGGDEQYF.

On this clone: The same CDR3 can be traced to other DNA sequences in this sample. CDR3 loop: CSVGGSYEQYF. CDR3 DNA sequence: TGCAGCGTTGGAGGATCCTACGAGCAGTACTTC. The genes are TRBV29-1 and TRBJ2-7, with no clear D. V was trimmed by 4 bases and J by 1 base, leaving 5 bases between them. Germline V gene sequence: CDR1 SQVTM, CDR2 ANQGSEA. The CDR3 contains 11 residues.

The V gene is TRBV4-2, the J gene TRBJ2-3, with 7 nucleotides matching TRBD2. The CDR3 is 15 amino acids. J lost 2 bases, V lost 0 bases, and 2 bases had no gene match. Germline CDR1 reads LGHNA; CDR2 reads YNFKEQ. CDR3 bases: TGTGCCAGCAGCCAAGATAGACTAGCCACAGATACGCAGTATTTT. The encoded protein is CASSQDRLATDTQYF.

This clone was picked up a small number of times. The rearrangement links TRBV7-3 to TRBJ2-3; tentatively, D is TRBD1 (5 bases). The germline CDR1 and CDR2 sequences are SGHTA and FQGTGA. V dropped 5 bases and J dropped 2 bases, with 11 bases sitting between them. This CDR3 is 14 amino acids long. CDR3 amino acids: CASSPQGTTDTQYF. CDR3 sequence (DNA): TGTGCCAGCAGCCCCCAGGGAACCACAGATACGCAGTATTTT.

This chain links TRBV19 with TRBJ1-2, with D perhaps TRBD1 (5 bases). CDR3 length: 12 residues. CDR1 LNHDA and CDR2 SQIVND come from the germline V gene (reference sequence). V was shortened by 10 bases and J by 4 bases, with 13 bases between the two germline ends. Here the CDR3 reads CATAGVGYGYTF. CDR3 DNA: TGTGCCACGGCGGGGGTCGGCTATGGCTACACCTTC.

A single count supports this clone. CDR3 loop: CASMTAVRTEAFF. CDR3 DNA: TGTGCCAGCATGACAGCCGTACGTACTGAAGCTTTCTTT. V and J are TRBV2 and TRBJ1-1; D possibly corresponds to TRBD1 (5 bases). This CDR3 region has 13 residues. Trimming took 7 bases from V and 5 from J, leaving 14 bases between them. Germline CDR1 is SNHLY and CDR2 is FYNNEI.

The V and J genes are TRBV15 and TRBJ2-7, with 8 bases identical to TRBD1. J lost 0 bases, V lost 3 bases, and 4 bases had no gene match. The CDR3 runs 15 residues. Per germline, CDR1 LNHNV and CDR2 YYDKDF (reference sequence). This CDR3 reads CATSSRQGSSYEQYF. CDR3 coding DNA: TGTGCCACCAGCAGCAGACAGGGGAGCTCCTACGAGCAGTACTTC.

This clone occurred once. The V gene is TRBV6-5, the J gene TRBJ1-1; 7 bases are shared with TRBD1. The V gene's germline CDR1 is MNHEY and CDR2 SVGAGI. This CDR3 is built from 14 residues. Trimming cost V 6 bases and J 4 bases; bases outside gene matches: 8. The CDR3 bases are TGTGCCAGCAGGAGGGCAGGGGGAGGCACTGAAGCTTTCTTT. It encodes CASRRAGGGTEAFF.

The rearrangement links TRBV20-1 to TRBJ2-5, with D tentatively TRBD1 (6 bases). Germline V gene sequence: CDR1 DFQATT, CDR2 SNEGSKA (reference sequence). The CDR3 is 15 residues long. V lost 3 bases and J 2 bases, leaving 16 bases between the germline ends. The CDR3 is CSASGLARGQETQYF. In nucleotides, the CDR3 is TGCAGTGCTAGTGGGCTAGCTAGGGGGCAAGAGACCCAGTACTTC.

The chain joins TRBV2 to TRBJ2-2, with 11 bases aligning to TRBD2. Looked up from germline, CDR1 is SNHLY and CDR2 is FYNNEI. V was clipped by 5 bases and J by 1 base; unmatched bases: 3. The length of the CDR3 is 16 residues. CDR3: CASSRGTSGNTGELFF. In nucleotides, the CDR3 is TGTGCCAGCAGTCGAGGGACTAGCGGGAACACCGGGGAGCTGTTTTTT.

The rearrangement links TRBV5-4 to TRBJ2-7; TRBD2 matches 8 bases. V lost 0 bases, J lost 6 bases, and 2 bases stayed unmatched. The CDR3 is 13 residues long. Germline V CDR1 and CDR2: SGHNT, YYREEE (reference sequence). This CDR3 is CASSLGGTSEQYF. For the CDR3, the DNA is TGTGCCAGCAGCTTGGGAGGGACTAGCGAGCAGTACTTC.

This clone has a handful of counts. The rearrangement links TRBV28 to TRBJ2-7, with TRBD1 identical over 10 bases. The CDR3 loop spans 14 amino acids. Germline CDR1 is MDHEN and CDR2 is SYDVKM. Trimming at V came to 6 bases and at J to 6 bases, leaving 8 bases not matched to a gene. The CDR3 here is CASSVDRGPREQYF. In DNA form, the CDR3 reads TGTGCCAGCAGCGTAGACAGGGGGCCTCGCGAGCAGTACTTC.

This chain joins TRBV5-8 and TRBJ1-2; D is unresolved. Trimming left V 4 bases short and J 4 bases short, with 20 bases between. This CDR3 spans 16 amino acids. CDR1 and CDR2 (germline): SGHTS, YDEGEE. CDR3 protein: CASSPLRGGSLYGYTF. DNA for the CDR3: TGTGCCAGCAGCCCTCTGCGAGGTGGCAGTCTCTATGGCTACACCTTC.

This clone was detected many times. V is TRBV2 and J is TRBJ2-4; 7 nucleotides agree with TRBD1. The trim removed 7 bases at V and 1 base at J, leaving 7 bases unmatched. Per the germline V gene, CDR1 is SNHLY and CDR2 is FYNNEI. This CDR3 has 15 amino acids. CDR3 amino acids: CASILVGGAKNIQYF. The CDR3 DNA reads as TGTGCCAGCATCCTAGTAGGGGGCGCCAAAAACATTCAGTACTTC.

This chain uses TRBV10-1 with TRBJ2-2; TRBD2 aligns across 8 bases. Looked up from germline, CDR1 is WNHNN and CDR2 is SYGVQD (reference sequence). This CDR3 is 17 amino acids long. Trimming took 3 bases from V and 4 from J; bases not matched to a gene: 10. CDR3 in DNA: TGCGCCAGCAGTGAATCCGGAGCGGGAGTCGGCACCGGGGAGCTGTTTTTT. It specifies CASSESGAGVGTGELFF.

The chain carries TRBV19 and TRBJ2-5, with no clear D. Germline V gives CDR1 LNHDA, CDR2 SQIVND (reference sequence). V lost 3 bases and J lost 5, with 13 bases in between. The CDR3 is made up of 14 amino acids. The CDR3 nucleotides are TGTGCCAGTAGTATGGGCAGTGTGACGGAGACCCAGTACTTC. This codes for CASSMGSVTETQYF.